Following are 17 T cell receptor beta chains from one sample sequenced in a study of T cell responses to AZD1222 COVID-19 vaccine. Profiled with immunoSEQ multiplex PCR; TCRdb holds only in-frame clones, not every one. This sample has around 150,000 clones, with 65% to 90% found just once. The sample here was peripheral blood, taken 28 days after the second dose of the MenACWY control vaccine. These receptors all come from an adult who received the MenACWY meningococcal vaccine as a control.

The J gene is TRBJ2-1, the V gene TRBV3-1 (or the pseudogene TRBV3-2), with D possibly TRBD2 on 5 matching bases. CDR1 and CDR2 (germline): LGHDT, YNNKEL (reference sequence). The CDR3 covers 15 residues. Trimming took 6 bases from V and 0 from J, leaving 12 bases between them. CDR3 sequence: CASRPLGSSYNEQFF. The DNA for the CDR3 is TGTGCCAGCAGACCCCTAGGGAGCTCCTACAATGAGCAGTTCTTC.

A single count supports this clone. The gene calls are TRBV12-5 and TRBJ1-1; possibly TRBD1 for D (5 bases). Germline assignment: CDR1 LGHNT and CDR2 FRNRAP. Between the trimmed V and J ends, which lost 5 bases and 1 base, there was a span of 8 bases. This CDR3 is 13 amino acids long. CDR3 residues: CASGRGQNTEAFF. DNA for the CDR3: TGTGCTAGTGGTCGCGGACAGAACACTGAAGCTTTCTTT.

The J gene is TRBJ2-1, the V gene TRBV3-1 (or the pseudogene TRBV3-2); 10 bases are a match to TRBD2. Germline CDR1 is LGHDT and CDR2 is YNNKEL (reference sequence). The ends lost 4 bases at V and 10 bases at J; junction bases unmatched: 7. This CDR3 is built from 14 residues. For the CDR3, the DNA is TGTGCCAGCAGCCTTAGCGGGGGGCCCAAAGAGCAGTTCTTC. It translates to CASSLSGGPKEQFF.

This sequence joins TRBV5-1 and TRBJ2-2, with 10 bases matching TRBD1. Germline values: CDR1 SGHRS, CDR2 YFSETQ. J lost 5 bases, V lost 2 bases, and 6 bases had no gene match. The CDR3 loop spans 16 amino acids. Written as DNA, the CDR3 is TGCGCCAGCAGCTTAACCGGGACAGGGGTTACCGGGGAGCTGTTTTTT. It encodes CASSLTGTGVTGELFF.

The V call is TRBV6-5, the J call TRBJ2-7, with no clear D. V gave up 3 bases and J gave up 9 bases, with 9 bases separating them. Germline loops: CDR1 MNHEY, CDR2 SVGAGI. The CDR3 is 11 amino acids. CDR3 sequence (DNA): TGTGCCAGCAGTTATTTTGGATGGCAGTACTTC. Amino acids: CASSYFGWQYF.

CDR3 sequence reads: CASSPEGSYEQYV. CDR3 DNA sequence: TGCGCCAGCAGCCCCGAGGGCTCCTACGAGCAGTACGTC. The rearrangement uses TRBV5-1 and TRBJ2-7; a possible D gene is TRBD2 (5 bases). V was cut by 4 bases and J by 0 bases, with 8 bases left in between. The CDR3 runs to 13 residues. Germline V CDR1 and CDR2: SGHRS, YFSETQ.

The rearrangement links TRBV7-3 to TRBJ2-5, with 15 nucleotides matching TRBD2. Germline V lookup: CDR1 SGHTA, CDR2 FQGTGA. The V gene end was trimmed by 0 bases and the J gene end by 3 bases; junction bases not matched to a gene: 11. The CDR3 is 20 residues long. The CDR3 DNA sequence: TGTGCCAGCAGCTTAACGAGGGGACAGGGGACTAGCGGGAGGAAAGAGACCCAGTACTTC. As protein: CASSLTRGQGTSGRKETQYF. The whole variable domain, filled in from reference TRBV7-3 and TRBJ2-5, reads GAGVSQTPSNKVTEKGKYVELRCDPISGHTALYWYRQSLGQGPEFLIYFQGTGAADDSGLPNDRFFAVRPEGSVSTLKIQRTERGDSAVYLCASSLTRGQGTSGRKETQYFGPGTRLLVL.

The gene calls are TRBV3-1 (or the pseudogene TRBV3-2) and TRBJ2-5, with a tentative D call TRBD1 (6 bases). The V gene's germline CDR1 is LGHDT and CDR2 YNNKEL (reference sequence). This CDR3 contains 15 residues. The V end lost 4 bases, the J end lost 5 bases, and 17 bases lay between the germline ends. CDR3 coding DNA: TGTGCCAGCAGCCGTGGGGCACAGGGCGGGGAGACCCAGTACTTC. Translating gives CASSRGAQGGETQYF.

The chain uses TRBV6-7 and TRBJ2-7; 9 positions agree with TRBD1. TRBV6-7 falls under the ORF class, with uncertain function. Trimming took 10 bases from V and 2 from J; bases not matched to a gene: 6. This CDR3 is 13 amino acids long. The CDR3: CATTDRGTYEQYV. In nucleotides, the CDR3 is TGTGCCACCACCGACAGGGGGACCTACGAGCAGTACGTC.

This rearrangement joins TRBV24-1 to TRBJ2-2; D is unresolved. V shed 7 bases and J shed 0 bases, with 5 bases lying between them. Germline CDR1 reads KGHDR; CDR2 reads SFDVKD. The CDR3 consists of 13 residues. The CDR3 DNA sequence: TGTGCCACCAGGCAGCCGAACACCGGGGAGCTGTTTTTT. Translating gives CATRQPNTGELFF.

The sample holds a few counts of this clone. The V and J genes are TRBV5-6 and TRBJ1-5; 9 nucleotides line up with TRBD1. J lost 3 bases, V lost 4 bases, and 5 bases had no gene match. This CDR3 comprises 15 residues. Germline CDR1 is SGHDT and CDR2 is YYEEEE. CDR3 loop: CASSTGTGINQPQHF. The CDR3 coding sequence is TGTGCCAGCAGCACCGGGACAGGGATCAATCAGCCCCAGCATTTT.

The V and J genes are TRBV4-1 and TRBJ2-6; 11 bases are shared with TRBD1. The germline V gene encodes CDR1 MGHRA and CDR2 YSYEKL. The CDR3 spans 17 residues. V was clipped by 4 bases and J by 1 base; unmatched bases: 3. The CDR3 is CASSPGQGASGANVLTF. As DNA, the CDR3 is TGCGCCAGCAGCCCTGGACAGGGGGCGTCTGGGGCCAACGTCCTGACTTTC.

The CDR3: CASSNSGRLDTQYF. The CDR3, as DNA: TGTGCCAGCAGTAATAGCGGGAGATTAGATACGCAGTATTTT. The chain couples TRBV6-4 to TRBJ2-3; TRBD2 matches at 9 bases. This CDR3 comprises 14 residues. The V gene end was trimmed by 5 bases and the J gene end by 5 bases; junction bases not matched to a gene: 5. Germline CDR1 is MRHNA and CDR2 is SNTAGT.

J is TRBJ2-7 and V is TRBV27; 11 bases match TRBD1. V lost 4 bases to trimming and J lost 4 bases; unmatched junction nucleotides: 6. This CDR3 spans 15 amino acids. Germline lookup yields CDR1 MNHEY and CDR2 SMNVEV (reference sequence). CDR3 in amino acids: CASSSGGTGGYEQYF. CDR3 in DNA: TGTGCCAGCAGTTCGGGGGGGACAGGGGGTTACGAGCAGTACTTC.

This clone has just a few counts. The rearrangement links TRBV5-1 to TRBJ1-2; D is perhaps TRBD1 (6 bases). The CDR3 totals 13 residues. Germline CDR1 is SGHRS and CDR2 is YFSETQ. Trimming took off 2 bases at V and 8 bases at J, with 13 bases between the two ends. CDR3 sequence (DNA): TGCGCCAGCAGCTTAGAGGGACATTCCGGCTACACCTTC. The encoded protein is CASSLEGHSGYTF. The full variable domain, its missing parts supplied by reference TRBV5-1 and TRBJ1-2, is KAGVTQTPRYLIKTRGQQVTLSCSPISGHRSVSWYQQTPGQGLQFLFEYFSETQRNKGNFPGRFSGRQFSNSRSEMNVSTLELGDSALYLCASSLEGHSGYTFGSGTRLTVV.

The chain joins TRBV5-8 to TRBJ1-2; weak D call: TRBD1 (5 bases). From germline, CDR1 is SGHTS and CDR2 YDEGEE. The CDR3 runs to 14 residues. Trimming took off 0 bases at V and 7 bases at J, with 13 bases between the two ends. The chain's CDR3 is CASSLVTDQGGYTF. DNA of the CDR3: TGTGCCAGCAGCTTGGTAACAGACCAGGGTGGCTACACCTTC.

The genes are TRBV6-1 and TRBJ1-6, with no clear D. The ends were cut back, 3 bases at V and 5 bases at J, with 5 bases in the middle. The CDR3 spans 13 residues. The germline V gene encodes CDR1 MNHNS and CDR2 SASEGT. CDR3 sequence reads: CASSDSNNSPLHF. CDR3 sequence (DNA): TGTGCCAGCAGTGACAGCAATAATTCACCCCTCCACTTT.